A single sample gave rise to the 2 T cell receptor beta chains below, sequenced in a study of blood T cells in healthy people across ages. PCR was performed a second time for roughly 7 to 11 cycles using a sample-barcoded 5' primer and a J-beta primer mix. TCRdb redid the calling of the 5' RACE reads with MiXCR, one entry per CDR3 protein. The table records under 2,000,000 distinct CDR3 sequences, roughly 52% of them present only once. Sequencing used blood. The receptors were sampled from a woman between 40 and 55 years old in good health.

This chain joins TRBV7-2 and TRBJ2-7; 11 bases map to TRBD1. Per germline, CDR1 SGHTA and CDR2 FQGNSA. Germline trimming cut 5 bases from V and 2 bases from J; bases unmatched to any gene: 8. The CDR3 spans 16 residues. CDR3 sequence (DNA): TGTGCCAGCAGCGAATTCGGGACAGGGGGGACCTACGAGCAGTACTTC. It encodes CASSEFGTGGTYEQYF.

The rearrangement uses TRBV6-2 or TRBV6-3 and TRBJ1-1, with D unresolved. CDR3 length: 15 residues. The V end was cut by 2 bases, the J end by 0 bases, with 10 bases between. Per germline, CDR1 MNHEY and CDR2 SVGEGT. CDR3 region: CASSYPLGVNTEAFF. CDR3 bases: TGTGCCAGCAGTTACCCGCTTGGGGTGAACACTGAAGCTTTCTTT.